This TCR beta chain emerged from a study of blood T cell repertoires in COVID-19. Study-level information: T cells, B-cell-depleted T cells, or PBMCs supplied cDNA or gDNA.

Only in-frame clones appear in the TCRdb table, and some are missing; sequencing was by immunoSEQ multiplex PCR. Found here are 200,000 or so clones, around 80% of them singletons; the top ten hold more than 4.5%. The CDR3 has 14 residues. V was pared by 8 bases and J by 12 bases, with 13 bases of the junction left unmatched. CDR1 WSHSY and CDR2 SAAADI come from the germline V gene. Sequencing was carried out using peripheral blood. This clonotype was obtained from a woman in her sixties or seventies who had recovered from COVID-19. The rearrangement links TRBV10-2 to TRBJ1-1, with 12 bases identical to TRBD1. CDR3 residues: CASSSPGTGGLTFF. In DNA, the CDR3 is TGCGCCAGCTCTTCCCCCGGGACAGGGGGCTTGACTTTCTTT.